The present T cell receptor (beta chain) was sequenced within a study of identical twins. Study outcomes and limitations: Twins shared out-of-frame alpha sequences with excess low generation probability. Insertions were fewer in abundant cord blood beta clonotypes, whereas memory repertoires showed none of this pattern.

TCRdb independently ran MiXCR on the 5' RACE reads; one entry per CDR3 protein. Counted here are 1.5 million to 2 million distinct CDR3 sequences, 32% occurring once; the ten biggest clones make up more than 0.25%. Germline V gene data show CDR1 as SGHTA and CDR2 as FQGNSA. The CDR3 extends over 11 amino acids. This clonotype was picked up one time. What it binds is unknown. The sequenced material came from cord blood. The TCR comes from a newborn girl in good health. The rearrangement uses TRBV7-2 and TRBJ2-4; D gene ambiguous. The J call could be wrong; TRBJ2-7 is a better fit for the DNA end. This CDR3 is CASSPEGEQYF. DNA of the CDR3: TGTGCCAGCAGCCCAGAAGGCGAGCAGTACTTC.